What follows are 20 T cell receptor beta chains derived from one specimen sequenced in a study of T cell changes during pregnancy in multiple sclerosis. Sequenced by immunoSEQ multiplex PCR; TCRdb stores in-frame clones only, minus some. The sample carries about 110,000 clones, 75% to 95% recorded once. The sequencing used peripheral blood, collected before pregnancy. These receptors were collected from a female donor with multiple sclerosis, enrolled in a pregnancy study.

This sequence joins TRBV7-7 and TRBJ2-5; TRBD1 might be the D (6 bases). This CDR3 is 13 amino acids long. Germline loops: CDR1 SSHAT, CDR2 FNYEAQ (reference sequence). Trimming cost V 5 bases and J 5 bases, with 12 bases left between them. The CDR3 nucleotides are TGTGCCAGCAGCCCGGACAGAACCGAGACCCAGTACTTC. Amino acid sequence: CASSPDRTETQYF.

V usage is TRBV18 and J usage is TRBJ1-2, with a tentative D call TRBD1 (5 bases). The CDR3 has 12 residues. Germline loops: CDR1 KGHSH, CDR2 LQKENI. Trimming removed 10 bases from V and 7 bases from J, with 16 bases in between. CDR3 in amino acids: CATQGEIGGYTF. The CDR3 DNA reads as TGTGCCACACAAGGGGAAATTGGTGGCTACACCTTC. The full variable domain, rest sourced from reference TRBV18 and TRBJ1-2, is NAGVMQNPRHLVRRRGQEARLRCSPMKGHSHVYWYRQLPEEGLKFMVYLQKENIIDESGMPKERFSAEFPKEGPSILRIQQVVRGDSAAYFCATQGEIGGYTFGSGTRLTVV.

This chain connects TRBV5-8 to TRBJ2-7; D uncertain. Germline-derived CDR1 and CDR2 are SGHTS and YDEGEE. V lost 4 bases and J lost 3, with 5 bases in between. CDR3 size: 11 residues. CDR3 region: CASSPYYEQYF. For the CDR3, the DNA is TGTGCCAGCAGCCCGTACTACGAGCAGTACTTC.

This chain connects TRBV7-2 to TRBJ1-2; D not resolved. Germline CDR1 reads SGHTA; CDR2 reads FQGNSA. This CDR3 has 16 residues. V lost 1 base and J 3 bases, leaving 15 bases between the germline ends. As DNA, the CDR3 is TGTGCCAGCAGCTTAGGGAGGACTCGGGCTGACTATGGCTACACCTTC. Its protein is CASSLGRTRADYGYTF.

This sequence joins TRBV29-1 and TRBJ2-7; 9 positions match TRBD2. Looked up from germline, CDR1 is SQVTM and CDR2 is ANQGSEA. CDR3 length: 16 residues. The J segment lost 0 bases and the V segment lost 1 base, leaving 7 bases of the junction unmatched. Written as DNA, the CDR3 is TGCAGCGTTGAAGGGCTAGCGGGGAAAAGCTCCTACGAGCAGTACTTC. Protein: CSVEGLAGKSSYEQYF.

The chain is built from TRBV10-3 and TRBJ2-5, with D possibly TRBD1 on 6 matching bases. CDR1 and CDR2 from the germline V gene are ENHRY and SYGVKD. The CDR3 spans 16 residues. V was trimmed by 0 bases and J by 11 bases, leaving 22 bases between them. The CDR3 protein is CAISESSVGRGRNQYF. The CDR3 DNA sequence: TGTGCCATCAGTGAGTCGAGCGTGGGCAGGGGACGAAATCAGTACTTC.

The chain combines TRBV18 with TRBJ1-6; 9 nucleotides line up with TRBD1. J was trimmed by 10 bases and V by 2 bases; bases with no gene match: 6. Looked up from germline, CDR1 is KGHSH and CDR2 is LQKENI. The CDR3 sequence is 15 residues long. The CDR3 region is CASSPLGQGKSPLHF. The CDR3 coding sequence is TGTGCCAGCTCACCATTGGGACAGGGTAAATCACCCCTCCACTTT.

J is TRBJ2-5 and V is TRBV5-5; D gene ambiguous. Trimming removed 2 bases at V and 5 bases at J, with 10 bases between. CDR1 SGHKS and CDR2 YYEKEE come from the germline V gene (reference sequence). This CDR3 has 13 residues. The CDR3 nucleotides read TGTGCCAGCAGCTTCTCAGGTTCGGAGACCCAGTACTTC. Its protein product is CASSFSGSETQYF.

The V and J genes are TRBV19 and TRBJ2-4; TRBD1 is a possible D gene (6 bases). V dropped 7 bases and J dropped 7 bases, with 17 bases sitting between them. CDR3 length equals 14 residues. The germline V gene encodes CDR1 LNHDA and CDR2 SQIVND (reference sequence). For the CDR3, the DNA is TGTGCCAGTAAAAGCGGCTTACAGGGTAACATTCAGTACTTC. As protein: CASKSGLQGNIQYF.

The chain couples TRBV28 to TRBJ2-1; 11 bases fit TRBD2. The V gene end was trimmed by 6 bases and the J gene end by 5 bases; junction bases not matched to a gene: 9. The CDR3 loop spans 16 amino acids. The germline gives CDR1 MDHEN, CDR2 SYDVKM. The CDR3, as DNA: TGTGCCAGCAGACTAGCGGGAGATGAGGAAAACAATGAGCAGTTCTTC. This gives the protein CASRLAGDEENNEQFF.

The V and J genes are TRBV28 and TRBJ1-4, with 9 bases identical to TRBD1. CDR3 length: 15 residues. Germline CDR1 MDHEN, CDR2 SYDVKM. The trim removed 3 bases at V and 7 bases at J, leaving 6 bases unmatched. In DNA form, the CDR3 reads TGTGCCAGCAGTTTGCCCGGGACAGGGAGTGAAAAACTGTTTTTT. Protein product: CASSLPGTGSEKLFF.

With respect to this clone: At one boundary the junction diverges from the germline segment, which might be a read error. This rearrangement joins TRBV7-7 to TRBJ2-1, with D tentatively TRBD1 (6 bases). The CDR3 has 15 residues. Germline V gene data show CDR1 as SSHAT and CDR2 as FNYEAQ (reference sequence). CDR3 sequence reads: CASSSSQGSYNEQFF. The DNA of the CDR3 is TGTGCTAGCAGCTCCTCACAGGGATCCTACAATGAGCAGTTCTTC.

The rearrangement uses TRBV30 and TRBJ2-5; TRBD1 is a possible D gene (6 bases). Trimming cost V 1 base and J 5 bases, with 8 bases left between them. CDR1 is GTSNPN, CDR2 SVGIG, per germline (reference sequence). The CDR3 is 12 amino acids. The CDR3 coding sequence is TGTGCCTGGAGTGAGCAGGGGGAGACCCAGTACTTC. Its translation: CAWSEQGETQYF.

The V gene is TRBV2, the J gene TRBJ2-7, with 7 bases fitting TRBD1. The CDR3 sequence is 14 residues long. CDR1 is SNHLY, CDR2 FYNNEI, per germline. The trim removed 5 bases at V and 6 bases at J, leaving 10 bases unmatched. The CDR3 region has the DNA TGTGCCAGCAGTTCCGAGACAGGGATAGTCGAGCAGTACTTC. This encodes CASSSETGIVEQYF.

The CDR3 coding sequence is TGTGCCAGCAGCTCCATGTACCAAGAGACCCAGTACTTC. This encodes CASSSMYQETQYF. This chain links TRBV7-6 with TRBJ2-5; D is uncertain. The germline gives CDR1 SGHVS, CDR2 FNYEAQ. The CDR3 runs 13 residues. The germline V and J ends were trimmed by 4 bases and 0 bases, with 6 bases remaining between them. The entire variable domain, with the rest obtained from reference TRBV7-6 and TRBJ2-5, is as follows: GAGVSQSPRYKVTKRGQDVALRCDPISGHVSLYWYRQALGQGPEFLTYFNYEAQQDKSGLPNDRFSAERPEGSISTLTIQRTEQRDSAMYRCASSSMYQETQYFGPGTRLLVL.

The chain has TRBV2 and TRBJ2-3, with 7 nucleotides matching TRBD2. This CDR3 region has 15 residues. The V gene's germline CDR1 is SNHLY and CDR2 FYNNEI. The V and J ends lost 3 bases and 4 bases, in that order; junction bases with no gene match: 7. The DNA of the CDR3 is TGTGCCAGCAGTGACGGGACTATCGGGTCAGATACGCAGTATTTT. Its translation: CASSDGTIGSDTQYF.

Only a few counts were recorded for this clone. The rearrangement joins TRBV6-1 to TRBJ2-3; 9 bases fit TRBD2. The V segment lost 6 bases and the J segment 0 bases; nucleotides outside the gene matches: 4. CDR3 length equals 15 residues. The V gene's germline CDR1 is MNHNS and CDR2 SASEGT. CDR3: CASSSLAGSTDTQYF. The DNA for the CDR3 is TGTGCCAGCAGCTCTCTAGCGGGGAGCACAGATACGCAGTATTTT.

The V call is TRBV5-1, the J call TRBJ2-3; the match to TRBD2 covers 13 bases. Germline V lookup: CDR1 SGHRS, CDR2 YFSETQ. The CDR3 sequence is 16 residues long. With V trimmed by 1 base and J by 3 bases, 2 bases remained unmatched. CDR3 protein: CASSLTSGGATDTQYF. CDR3 DNA: TGCGCCAGCAGCTTGACTAGCGGGGGGGCTACAGATACGCAGTATTTT. The whole variable domain, remainder taken from reference TRBV5-1 and TRBJ2-3, is KAGVTQTPRYLIKTRGQQVTLSCSPISGHRSVSWYQQTPGQGLQFLFEYFSETQRNKGNFPGRFSGRQFSNSRSEMNVSTLELGDSALYLCASSLTSGGATDTQYFGPGTRLTVL.

The rearrangement joins TRBV5-1 to TRBJ2-1, with TRBD2 identical over 9 bases. This CDR3 spans 14 amino acids. V dropped 3 bases and J dropped 8; count of bases not matched to a gene: 6. Germline-derived CDR1 and CDR2 are SGHRS and YFSETQ. The CDR3 DNA sequence: TGCGCCAGCAGCTCCGGGACTAGCTTCGATGAGCAGTTCTTC. Residues: CASSSGTSFDEQFF.

The V call is TRBV27, the J call TRBJ2-1; 11 bases map to TRBD2. The J segment lost 1 base and the V segment lost 0 bases, leaving 8 bases of the junction unmatched. This CDR3 is 19 amino acids long. CDR1 is MNHEY, CDR2 SMNVEV, per germline (reference sequence). DNA for the CDR3: TGTGCCAGCAGTTTATCGTCTAGCGGGAGGATTTCGTCCTACAATGAGCAGTTCTTC. Its translation: CASSLSSSGRISSYNEQFF.